Shown below are 18 T cell receptor beta chains from a single sample sequenced in a study of CXCR3 chemokines and chemotherapy response in bladder cancer (dated by TCRdb to 2021 to 2024). Receptors were amplified or captured by PCR. Sequenced on an Illumina HiSeq 2500. TCRdb trimmed the raw reads at Q25, called clones with MiXCR and kept productive beta chains. Each entry is one CDR3 protein sequence, shown with its most common DNA and genes. This sample has about 13,000 distinct CDR3 sequences in its table, and about an eighth of those were observed once. Approximately 26% of the sample rests with the top ten. The specimen was collected from a patient whose treatment included neoadjuvant chemotherapy. These receptor sequences come from a human donor with bladder cancer that did not respond to neoadjuvant chemotherapy.

This clonotype was seen many times. The chain links TRBV7-9 to TRBJ1-2; 10 bases agree with TRBD1. Losses at the gene ends were 7 bases for V and 3 bases for J; bases not matched to a gene: 8. Germline loops: CDR1 SEHNR, CDR2 FQNEAQ (reference sequence). This CDR3 has 15 amino acids. For the CDR3, the DNA is TGTGCCAGCAATTCTCCGGGACAGGGGTACTATGGCTACACCTTC. Translating gives CASNSPGQGYYGYTF. Based on the CDR3 plus reference TRBV7-9 and TRBJ1-2, the full variable domain is DTGVSQNPRHKITKRGQNVTFRCDPISEHNRLYWYRQTLGQGPEFLTYFQNEAQLEKSRLLSDRFSAERPKGSFSTLEIQRTEQGDSAMYLCASNSPGQGYYGYTFGSGTRLTVV.

This clonotype came up a few times. The rearrangement joins TRBV20-1 to TRBJ2-5; TRBD2 matches 8 bases. This CDR3 is 16 amino acids long. The junction had 15 bases not matched to a gene; V was cut back by 4 bases and J by 5 bases. Germline CDR1 DFQATT, CDR2 SNEGSKA (reference sequence). The CDR3 region is CSAIDAGGRTGETQYF. The CDR3 DNA follows: TGCAGTGCTATCGATGCGGGGGGCCGGACGGGCGAGACCCAGTACTTC.

This clonotype was seen many times. The chain couples TRBV5-4 to TRBJ2-1; no reliable D call. The CDR3 length is 11 residues. With 2 bases removed from V and 10 bases from J, the gap between germline ends came to 7 bases. Germline V CDR1 and CDR2: SGHNT, YYREEE (reference sequence). The CDR3 reads CASSFSSEQFF. As DNA, the CDR3 is TGTGCCAGCAGCTTCAGTAGCGAGCAGTTCTTC.

This clonotype was counted ten times or more. The rearrangement uses TRBV7-9 and TRBJ1-2; no clear D. CDR1 is SEHNR and CDR2 is FQNEAQ in the germline V gene (reference sequence). The V end lost 4 bases, the J end lost 2 bases, and 14 bases lay between the germline ends. The CDR3 is made up of 15 amino acids. The CDR3: CASSSASLGNYGYTF. CDR3 nucleotide sequence: TGTGCCAGCAGCTCAGCTTCTCTGGGAAACTATGGCTACACCTTC.

This clonotype counts as medium-sized. V is TRBV6-2 or TRBV6-3 and J is TRBJ2-2; 7 nucleotides agree with TRBD1. V was pared by 0 bases and J by 7 bases, with 5 bases of the junction left unmatched. This CDR3 has 15 amino acids. Germline assignment: CDR1 MNHEY and CDR2 SVGEGT. The DNA of the CDR3 is TGTGCCAGCAGTTACTCAGGGGGCTTAGGCGGGGAGCTGTTTTTT. Translating gives CASSYSGGLGGELFF.

The V gene is TRBV5-4, the J gene TRBJ1-3; tentatively, D is TRBD1 (5 bases). This CDR3 region has 15 residues. The V end lost 0 bases, the J end lost 0 bases, and 7 bases lay between the germline ends. The germline CDR1 and CDR2 sequences are SGHNT and YYREEE (reference sequence). The chain's CDR3 is CASSLDRPSGNTIYF. CDR3 nucleotide sequence: TGTGCCAGCAGCTTGGACAGGCCCTCTGGAAACACCATATATTTT.

V is TRBV7-9 and J is TRBJ1-3, with a weak D call TRBD1 (6 bases). CDR1 and CDR2 (germline): SEHNR, FQNEAQ (reference sequence). Trimming stripped 5 bases from V and 3 bases from J, with 8 bases between. The CDR3 is made up of 13 amino acids. CDR3 residues: CASSKGVGNTIYF. In DNA form, the CDR3 reads TGTGCCAGCAGCAAGGGGGTTGGAAACACCATATATTTT.

This clonotype has ten or more counts. The chain employs TRBV6-1 and TRBJ2-7; TRBD1 aligns across 10 bases. Germline V gene data show CDR1 as MNHNS and CDR2 as SASEGT. The length of the CDR3 is 17 residues. The trim removed 7 bases at V and 2 bases at J, leaving 14 bases unmatched. CDR3 bases: TGTGCCAGCAAGTGGGGACAGGGGCCGCTGGAGACCTACGAGCAGTACTTC. Encoded protein: CASKWGQGPLETYEQYF.

This clonotype was detected ten times or more. The chain uses TRBV24-1 and TRBJ2-4; no definite D call. This CDR3 region has 15 residues. Between the trimmed V and J ends, which lost 0 bases and 0 bases, there was a span of 5 bases. Germline V gene data show CDR1 as KGHDR and CDR2 as SFDVKD. The CDR3 protein is CATSDLAQAKNIQYF. The CDR3 nucleotides are TGTGCCACCAGTGATTTGGCTCAAGCCAAAAACATTCAGTACTTC.

This clonotype was observed a few times. A read error is likely here: a far larger clone is one base away. CDR3 in DNA: TGTGCCAGCAGCTTTGGCTATGGCTACACCTTC. It translates to CASSFGYGYTF. The chain employs TRBV5-6 and TRBJ1-2; the D is unclear. Looked up from germline, CDR1 is SGHDT and CDR2 is YYEEEE. V gave up 2 bases and J gave up 4 bases, with 3 bases separating them. The CDR3 contains 11 residues.

This clonotype occurred many times. V gene TRBV6-1 combines with J gene TRBJ2-1; 11 bases match TRBD2. The V gene end was trimmed by 6 bases and the J gene end by 9 bases; junction bases not matched to a gene: 4. CDR1 is MNHNS, CDR2 SASEGT, per germline. The CDR3 runs to 13 residues. The CDR3 bases are TGTGCCAGCAGACTAGCGGGAGAGGGTGAGCAGTTCTTC. Translating gives CASRLAGEGEQFF.

A few counts support this clonotype. The V call is TRBV12-3 or TRBV12-4, the J call TRBJ1-2; a weak D match, TRBD1 (5 bases). CDR3 size: 14 residues. V lost 5 bases and J 4 bases, leaving 14 bases between the germline ends. The CDR3 region has the DNA TGTGCCAGCAGTCCGGGGGGTTCTGGCTATGGCTACACCTTC. It codes for CASSPGGSGYGYTF.

At least ten counts were recorded for this clonotype. This chain links TRBV12-3 or TRBV12-4 with TRBJ2-3, with 8 nucleotides matching TRBD2. CDR3 size: 15 residues. Trimming cost V 6 bases and J 2 bases; bases outside gene matches: 7. The CDR3 DNA sequence: TGTGCCAGCAGATCCGCTAGCGGGTTCACAGATACGCAGTATTTT. It encodes CASRSASGFTDTQYF.

This clonotype has a count of ten or more. V gene TRBV13 combines with J gene TRBJ1-1, with a weak D call TRBD1 (5 bases). Germline assignment: CDR1 PRHDT and CDR2 FYEKMQ (reference sequence). V lost 4 bases, J lost 2 bases, and 11 bases lay in between. The CDR3 is made up of 14 amino acids. The CDR3 protein is CASSYVGGNTEAFF. The DNA for the CDR3 is TGTGCCAGCAGCTACGTTGGGGGAAACACTGAAGCTTTCTTT.

The chain couples TRBV12-3 or TRBV12-4 to TRBJ2-1; 10 nucleotides match TRBD2. With V trimmed by 6 bases and J by 6 bases, 5 bases remained unmatched. This CDR3 region has 14 residues. The CDR3 DNA is TGTGCCAGCAGGGGACTAGCGAGGAGCAATGAGCAGTTCTTC. This translates into CASRGLARSNEQFF.

This clonotype was found many times. This chain joins TRBV6-1 and TRBJ1-2; TRBD1 matches at 10 bases. Trimming took 6 bases from V and 3 from J; bases not matched to a gene: 4. Germline V gene sequence: CDR1 MNHNS, CDR2 SASEGT. This CDR3 comprises 14 residues. CDR3 sequence (DNA): TGTGCCAGCAGCCTGACAGGGGGCGACTATGGCTACACCTTC. Its protein is CASSLTGGDYGYTF.

This clonotype is medium-sized (0.01 to 0.1%). This sequence joins TRBV6-6 and TRBJ1-1; TRBD1 matches at 8 bases. This CDR3 spans 11 amino acids. The ends lost 7 bases at V and 10 bases at J; junction bases unmatched: 5. Germline V CDR1 and CDR2: MNHNY, SVGAGI (reference sequence). CDR3 residues: CASILTGAAFF. The CDR3 bases are TGTGCCAGCATCTTGACAGGGGCAGCTTTCTTT.

The chain carries TRBV19 and TRBJ1-3; 7 bases align to TRBD1. Trimming at V came to 5 bases and at J to 4 bases, leaving 2 bases not matched to a gene. The CDR3 is made up of 13 amino acids. CDR1 LNHDA and CDR2 SQIVND come from the germline V gene (reference sequence). CDR3 protein: CASSPTGGNTIYF. The DNA for the CDR3 is TGTGCCAGTAGTCCGACAGGGGGAAACACCATATATTTT.